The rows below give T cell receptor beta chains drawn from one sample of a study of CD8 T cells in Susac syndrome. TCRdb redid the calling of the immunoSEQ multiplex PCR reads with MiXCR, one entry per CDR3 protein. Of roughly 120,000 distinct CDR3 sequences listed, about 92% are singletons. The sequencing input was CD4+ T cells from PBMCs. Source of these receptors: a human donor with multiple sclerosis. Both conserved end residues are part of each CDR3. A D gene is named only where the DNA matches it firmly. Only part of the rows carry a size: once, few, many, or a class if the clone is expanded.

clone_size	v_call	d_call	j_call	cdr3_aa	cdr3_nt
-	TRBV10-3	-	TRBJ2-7	CAISEIDGEQYF	TGTGCCATCAGTGAGATAGATGGCGAGCAGTACTTC
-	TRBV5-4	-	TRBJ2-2	CASRPDFTGELFF	TGTGCCAGCAGGCCAGACTTCACCGGGGAGCTGTTTTTT
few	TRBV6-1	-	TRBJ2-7	CASSDRSTGLYEQYF	TGTGCCAGCAGTGATCGGTCGACGGGACTCTACGAGCAGTACTTC
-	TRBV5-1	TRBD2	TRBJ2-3	CASSLGTSGGPTDTQYF	TGCGCCAGCAGCTTGGGGACTAGCGGGGGGCCCACAGATACGCAGTATTTT
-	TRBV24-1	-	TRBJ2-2	CATSDRETIPGTGELFF	TGTGCCACCAGTGATCGCGAGACGATACCGGGCACCGGGGAGCTGTTTTTT
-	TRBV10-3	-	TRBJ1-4	CAISAVVGVVSNEKLFF	TGTGCCATCAGTGCCGTAGTAGGGGTTGTCTCTAATGAAAAACTGTTTTTT
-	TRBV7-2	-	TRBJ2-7	CASSPAPYEQYF	TGTGCCAGCAGCCCCGCTCCCTACGAGCAGTACTTC
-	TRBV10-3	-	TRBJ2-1	CAISERGSSYNEQFF	TGTGCCATCAGTGAGAGGGGAAGCTCCTACAATGAGCAGTTCTTC
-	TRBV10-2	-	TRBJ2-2	CASSESPDRSSGELFF	TGCGCCAGCAGTGAGTCCCCCGACAGATCCTCCGGGGAGCTGTTTTTT
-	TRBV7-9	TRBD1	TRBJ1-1	CASSFLPGTGRTEAFF	TGTGCCAGCAGCTTCCTACCCGGGACAGGGAGGACTGAAGCTTTCTTT
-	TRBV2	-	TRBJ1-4	CASSRDTADEKLFF	TGTGCCAGCAGTAGGGACACGGCGGACGAAAAACTGTTTTTT
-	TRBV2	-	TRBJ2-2	CASSEGGNSGELFF	TGTGCCAGCAGTGAAGGGGGTAATTCAGGGGAGCTGTTTTTT
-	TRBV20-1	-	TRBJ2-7	CSARDLGLPGVSYEQYF	TGCAGTGCTAGAGATCTGGGACTGCCAGGGGTCTCCTACGAGCAGTACTTC
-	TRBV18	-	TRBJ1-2	CASSPRGYGYTF	TGTGCCAGCTCACCTCGAGGGTATGGCTACACCTTC
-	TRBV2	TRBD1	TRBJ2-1	CASILVGTGYNEQFF	TGTGCCAGCATCCTTGTGGGGACAGGCTACAATGAGCAGTTCTTC